Listed below are T cell receptor beta chains from one sample, sequenced in a study of PD-1 blockade in mismatch repair-deficient tumors. Libraries were prepared by immunoSEQ multiplex PCR; TCRdb keeps only in-frame clonotypes and omits some of them. This sample has approximately 60,000 clones, with approximately 88% found just once. This sample comprised peripheral blood, obtained 52 weeks after starting pembrolizumab. These receptors were collected from an adult with mismatch repair-deficient cancer. Each CDR3 is given with its conserved first and last residue. D genes are given only for firm matches. Size is omitted from some rows. Given values are once, few, many or a class for expanded clones.

clone_size,j_call,d_call,v_call,cdr3_aa,cdr3_nt
-,TRBJ2-7,TRBD2,TRBV13,CASSLGGRASEQYF,TGTGCCAGCAGCTTAGGTGGGAGGGCGAGCGAGCAGTACTTC
once,TRBJ2-3,-,TRBV12-5,CASGFGLSDTQYF,TGTGCTAGTGGTTTCGGATTGAGCGATACGCAGTATTTT
-,TRBJ2-1,TRBD2,TRBV28,CASSSGTSGNGEQFF,TGTGCCAGCAGTTCAGGGACTAGCGGGAACGGTGAGCAGTTCTTC
-,TRBJ2-5,TRBD2,TRBV29-1,CSVGGSSGRGGETQYF,TGCAGCGTGGGCGGGAGTAGCGGGAGAGGGGGGGAGACCCAGTACTTC
-,TRBJ2-4,-,TRBV30,CAWSVGSQGAKNIQYF,TGTGCCTGGAGTGTGGGGTCCCAGGGAGCCAAAAACATTCAGTACTTC
-,TRBJ1-1,-,TRBV7-2,CASSLGRLANTEAFF,TGTGCCAGCAGCTTAGGCCGGTTGGCGAACACTGAAGCTTTCTTT
-,TRBJ2-7,-,TRBV28,CASRMWRSYEQYF,TGTGCCAGCAGGATGTGGCGCTCCTACGAGCAGTACTTC
-,TRBJ2-7,-,TRBV4-3,CASSQGTSYEQYF,TGCGCCAGCAGCCAAGGGACCTCCTACGAGCAGTACTTC
-,TRBJ2-1,-,TRBV28,CASSTERGSAYNEQFF,TGTGCCAGCAGTACGGAGAGGGGGTCGGCCTACAATGAGCAGTTCTTC
-,TRBJ1-5,-,TRBV10-1,CASSESIDQPQHF,TGCGCCAGCAGTGAGTCGATTGATCAGCCCCAGCATTTT
-,TRBJ2-5,-,TRBV4-2,CASSQGDTSLQETQYF,TGTGCCAGCAGCCAAGGGGATACTAGTCTGCAAGAGACCCAGTACTTC
few,TRBJ2-4,-,TRBV13,CASSPWTGIQYF,TGTGCCAGCAGCCCCTGGACGGGCATTCAGTACTTC
-,TRBJ1-4,-,TRBV30,CAWSETRATNEKLFF,TGTGCCTGGAGCGAGACGAGAGCAACTAATGAAAAACTGTTTTTT
-,TRBJ2-2,TRBD1,TRBV6-4,CASRTGIGELFF,TGTGCCAGCCGGACAGGGATCGGGGAGCTGTTTTTT
-,TRBJ2-1,-,TRBV29-1,CSATTGEQFF,TGCAGCGCCACTACTGGTGAGCAGTTCTTC
-,TRBJ1-1,TRBD1,TRBV27,CASSVQGLNTEAFF,TGTGCCAGCAGTGTACAGGGGCTGAACACTGAAGCTTTCTTT
once,TRBJ2-1,TRBD2,TRBV12-5,CASGLEGGWRTSGSLSFGEQFF,TGTGCTAGTGGTTTGGAAGGGGGATGGAGGACTAGCGGGAGTTTGTCCTTCGGTGAGCAGTTCTTC
-,TRBJ2-5,-,TRBV10-2,CASSDLAPPETQYF,TGCGCCAGCAGTGATTTAGCCCCCCCAGAGACCCAGTACTTC
-,TRBJ1-5,-,TRBV30,CAWSAGGNQPQHF,TGTGCCTGGAGTGCTGGGGGCAATCAGCCCCAGCATTTT
-,TRBJ2-2,-,TRBV30,CAWSVRGELFF,TGTGCCTGGAGTGTACGCGGGGAGCTGTTTTTT
-,TRBJ2-5,TRBD1,TRBV7-2,CASGPRDRGRKTQYF,TGTGCCAGCGGCCCCCGGGACAGGGGGAGAAAGACCCAGTACTTC
-,TRBJ2-7,-,TRBV6-5,CASSYSREQYF,TGTGCCAGCAGTTACTCGAGGGAGCAGTACTTC
-,TRBJ1-2,TRBD1,TRBV5-1,CASSLGPGQVYGYTF,TGCGCCAGCAGCTTGGGTCCCGGACAGGTTTATGGCTACACCTTC